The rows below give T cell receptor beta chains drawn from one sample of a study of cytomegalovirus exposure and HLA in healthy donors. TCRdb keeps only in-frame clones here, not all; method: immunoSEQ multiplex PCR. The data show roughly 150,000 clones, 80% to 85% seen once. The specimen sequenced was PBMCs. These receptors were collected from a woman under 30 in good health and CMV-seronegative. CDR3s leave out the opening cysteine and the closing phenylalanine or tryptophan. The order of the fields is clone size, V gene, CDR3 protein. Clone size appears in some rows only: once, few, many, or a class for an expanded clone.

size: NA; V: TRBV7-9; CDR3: ASSLPGREWLVAGELF
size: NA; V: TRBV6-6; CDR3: ASGGVSYEQY
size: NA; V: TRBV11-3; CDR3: ASSSTGPEKVV
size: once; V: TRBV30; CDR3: AWNGAKNIQY
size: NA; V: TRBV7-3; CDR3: ASSSRGGEPSTDTQY
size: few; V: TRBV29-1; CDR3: SLSNGEDDEQY
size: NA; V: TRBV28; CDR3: ASSFYPYNSPLH
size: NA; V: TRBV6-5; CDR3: ASSYLASGGGDTQY
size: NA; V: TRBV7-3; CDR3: SSSVQPGQPNEQF
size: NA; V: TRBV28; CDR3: ASSLSGGNYGYT
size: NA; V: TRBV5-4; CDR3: ASSVGRDDT
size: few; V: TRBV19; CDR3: ASNSGRGWGGYT
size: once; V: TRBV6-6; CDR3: ASSWRGVGTDTQY
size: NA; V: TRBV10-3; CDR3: AISESEGGQPQH
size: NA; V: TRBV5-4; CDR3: ASQTHERGRYEQY
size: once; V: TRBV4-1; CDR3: ASSQAGTEYQPQH
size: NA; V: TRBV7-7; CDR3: ASSFKSSGAVETQY
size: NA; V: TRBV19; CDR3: ASRLKPGPVRVN
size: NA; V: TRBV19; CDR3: ASKQGGNYGYT
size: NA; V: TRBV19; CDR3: ASSQDRDNYGYT
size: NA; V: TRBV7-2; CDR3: ASSLGPTGETWGQY
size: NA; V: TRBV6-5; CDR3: ASSYGTVNEKLF
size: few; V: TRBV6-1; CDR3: ASSGGGRNEKLF
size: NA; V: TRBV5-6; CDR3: ASSSTGVGGYT
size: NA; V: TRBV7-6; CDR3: ASSLGAGEDYGYT
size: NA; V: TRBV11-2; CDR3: ASSLDRPGNTGELF
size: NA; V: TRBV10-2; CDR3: ASRSSGTGISYEQY
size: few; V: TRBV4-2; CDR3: ASSQGTSGAPDTQY
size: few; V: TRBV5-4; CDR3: ATKRGGRGDTQY
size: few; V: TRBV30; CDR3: AWSLGGTARPGELF
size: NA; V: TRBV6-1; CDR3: ASSEALGWGQGSNSPLH
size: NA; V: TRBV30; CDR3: AWSEKGQGTEAF